Presented here are 2 T cell receptor beta chains from one specimen sequenced in a study of beta chain features in type 1 diabetes. The isolated RNA, all of it, was reverse transcribed, so expressed TCRB transcripts were what got sequenced. TCRdb's copy holds only in-frame clones and misses some; the assay was immunoSEQ multiplex PCR. This sample carries about 900,000 clones, about a sixth of them seen once, and the ten largest clones take about 0.02%. The sequenced sample was naive CD4+ T cells from blood. The receptors derive from a woman between 18 and 29 years old in good health.

This sequence joins TRBV28 and TRBJ1-2; a weak D match, TRBD1 (5 bases). Germline V lookup: CDR1 MDHEN, CDR2 SYDVKM. This CDR3 is 14 amino acids long. V shed 3 bases and J shed 7 bases, with 15 bases lying between them. Here the CDR3 DNA reads TGTGCCAGCAGTTTCGGCGGAGAGGGGATTGGCTACACCTTC. As protein: CASSFGGEGIGYTF.

The table lists this clone with a few counts. The rearrangement links TRBV5-1 to TRBJ2-1, with TRBD2 identical over 8 bases. From germline, CDR1 is SGHRS and CDR2 YFSETQ. V trimming: 0 bases; J trimming: 8 bases; junction bases outside the gene matches: 13. This CDR3 is 17 amino acids long. CDR3 in amino acids: CASSLGSSGRSRHEQFF. CDR3 nucleotides: TGCGCCAGCAGCTTGGGGTCAAGCGGGAGATCCAGACATGAGCAGTTCTTC. The full variable domain, in which reference TRBV5-1 and TRBJ2-1 provide the parts outside the CDR3, is KAGVTQTPRYLIKTRGQQVTLSCSPISGHRSVSWYQQTPGQGLQFLFEYFSETQRNKGNFPGRFSGRQFSNSRSEMNVSTLELGDSALYLCASSLGSSGRSRHEQFFGPGTRLTVL.